This T cell receptor (beta chain) was documented in a study of CD8 T cells in Susac syndrome. Random-hexamer reverse transcription was applied to roughly 0.5 to 1 ug RNA. MiXCR, applied by TCRdb to the immunoSEQ multiplex PCR reads, yields one record per CDR3 protein. The sample holds a few hundred thousand distinct CDR3 sequences, 90% to 95% seen once. The CDR3 has 15 amino acids. V was trimmed by 5 bases and J by 7 bases, leaving 20 bases between them. The TCR sequence derives from a human donor with multiple sclerosis. The chain joins TRBV12-3 or TRBV12-4 to TRBJ1-2; TRBD1 is a possible D gene (5 bases). The source material was CD8+ T cells from PBMCs. The CDR3 bases are TGTGCCAGCAGTCCCGACAGAATCAGCTTGAGTGGCTACACCTTC. Amino acid sequence: CASSPDRISLSGYTF.